A single T cell receptor (beta chain) is shown here with its context. The antigen remains undetermined. CDR3 length: 16 residues. Germline V gene data show CDR1 as MNHEY and CDR2 as SVGAGI. Trimming cost V 2 bases and J 0 bases; bases outside gene matches: 2. Researchers ran the PCR with 60 Vbeta and 13 Jbeta primers. Profiling relied on immunoSEQ multiplex PCR, and the TCRdb table lists in-frame clones only, not all of them. The table has just under 250,000 clones, roughly 80% seen once. This sample stems from a study of cytomegalovirus exposure and HLA in healthy donors. Study results and limitations: In a later analysis, a missense DCLRE1C variant was linked to TCR beta V- and J-gene trimming.

Sequencing input: PBMCs. The J gene is TRBJ1-4, the V gene TRBV6-5; 8 nucleotides agree with TRBD1. This TCR was recovered from a woman in her thirties or forties in good health and CMV-seropositive. The CDR3 nucleotides are TGTGCCAGCAGTTACAGGGGACAGGCAACTAATGAAAAACTGTTTTTT. Amino acid sequence: CASSYRGQATNEKLFF.